These 31 T cell receptor beta chains were sequenced from one sample in a study of cytomegalovirus exposure and HLA in healthy donors. The PCR contained 60 Vbeta and 13 Jbeta primers. This table comes from immunoSEQ multiplex PCR, and its TCRdb copy is limited to in-frame clones, with some not included. Of some 110,000 clones listed, less than 85% were seen once; the top ten hold 8.2%. Source material: PBMCs. Every receptor here comes from a man aged 35-49 years in good health and CMV-seropositive.

The gene calls are TRBV29-1 and TRBJ2-1, with 7 bases matching TRBD2. The CDR3 runs 13 residues. CDR1 and CDR2 from the germline V gene are SQVTM and ANQGSEA. The trim removed 8 bases at V and 3 bases at J, leaving 7 bases unmatched. CDR3 protein: CSFLSGRYNEQFF. CDR3 bases: TGCAGCTTCCTTAGCGGGCGCTACAATGAGCAGTTCTTC.

The chain carries TRBV11-3 and TRBJ2-5; 8 bases match TRBD1. V lost 5 bases to trimming and J lost 5 bases; unmatched junction nucleotides: 10. CDR3 length: 15 residues. Germline CDR1 is SGHNT and CDR2 is YENEEA. Written as DNA, the CDR3 is TGTGCCAGCAGCCCCTTAGCAGGGGGCCTGGAGACCCAGTACTTC. Translating gives CASSPLAGGLETQYF.

The chain is built from TRBV6-1 and TRBJ1-5; 7 bases agree with TRBD1. The V and J ends lost 4 bases and 5 bases, in that order; junction bases with no gene match: 8. Germline V gene lookup returns CDR1 MNHNS and CDR2 SASEGT. The CDR3 has 15 residues. Written as DNA, the CDR3 is TGTGCCAGCAGTGGCAGGGGGACCGAGGATCAGCCCCAGCATTTT. Its translation is CASSGRGTEDQPQHF.

This clone was observed once. The chain combines TRBV7-9 with TRBJ1-6; D is undetermined. The V and J ends lost 0 bases and 10 bases respectively, with 10 bases between them. The CDR3 totals 14 residues. The germline CDR1 and CDR2 sequences are SEHNR and FQNEAQ (reference sequence). The CDR3 sequence: CASSLALGVSPLHF. As DNA, the CDR3 is TGTGCCAGCAGCTTAGCGTTAGGAGTATCACCCCTCCACTTT.

This clone was seen once. The CDR3 region is CASSPVGGNIQYF. In nucleotides, the CDR3 is TGTGCCAGCAGTCCCGTAGGGGGAAACATTCAGTACTTC. V gene TRBV5-6 combines with J gene TRBJ2-4; D is possibly TRBD1 (6 bases). Trimming took 5 bases from V and 6 from J, leaving 12 bases between them. The germline V gene encodes CDR1 SGHDT and CDR2 YYEEEE. There are 13 residues in the CDR3.

This chain uses TRBV18 with TRBJ1-3; 12 bases map to TRBD1. From germline, CDR1 is KGHSH and CDR2 LQKENI. V gave up 5 bases and J gave up 2 bases; unmatched junction bases: 4. The CDR3 length is 16 residues. Here the CDR3 DNA reads TGTGCCAGCTCAAGGGGACAGGGGGCTGCTGGAAACACCATATATTTT. Protein product: CASSRGQGAAGNTIYF.

This clone was counted between two and nine times. Written as DNA, the CDR3 is TGTGCCAGCAGCTCTCCGATGGCCCCAGGGGAGCAGTACTTC. Translating it yields CASSSPMAPGEQYF. This chain connects TRBV5-4 to TRBJ2-7; D possibly corresponds to TRBD1 (5 bases). The CDR3 runs to 14 residues. Germline V gene lookup returns CDR1 SGHNT and CDR2 YYREEE (reference sequence). V was clipped by 3 bases and J by 7 bases, with 17 bases between them.

The genes are TRBV7-2 and TRBJ2-2; tentative D call: TRBD1 (5 bases). The CDR3 is made up of 14 amino acids. Per germline, CDR1 SGHTA and CDR2 FQGNSA. The V end lost 5 bases, the J end lost 4 bases, and 11 bases lay between the germline ends. This CDR3 reads CASSQRQLTGELFF. In DNA form, the CDR3 reads TGTGCCAGCAGCCAGAGACAGCTCACCGGGGAGCTGTTTTTT.

V and J are TRBV19 and TRBJ2-6, with a tentative D call TRBD2 (6 bases). CDR3 length equals 18 residues. The germline V and J ends were trimmed by 5 bases and 0 bases, with 17 bases remaining between them. Germline-derived CDR1 and CDR2 are LNHDA and SQIVND (reference sequence). The CDR3 here is CASSYGGPKSSGANVLTF. CDR3 sequence (DNA): TGTGCCAGTAGTTACGGGGGTCCTAAGAGCTCTGGGGCCAACGTCCTGACTTTC.

The gene calls are TRBV4-2 and TRBJ2-7, with D possibly matching TRBD2 (5 bases). Trimming removed 0 bases from V and 0 bases from J, with 12 bases in between. Germline V gene data show CDR1 as LGHNA and CDR2 as YNFKEQ. The length of the CDR3 is 16 residues. CDR3 sequence (DNA): TGTGCCAGCAGCCAAGATGGGAGCGAGAGCTCCTACGAGCAGTACTTC. Translated, it gives CASSQDGSESSYEQYF.

The J gene is TRBJ2-7, the V gene TRBV27, with TRBD2 as a possible D gene (6 bases). Per the germline V gene, CDR1 is MNHEY and CDR2 is SMNVEV (reference sequence). Deletions cut 2 bases from V and 4 bases from J, with 15 bases between. There are 15 residues in the CDR3. CDR3 residues: CASSLRAGRWYEQYF. CDR3 DNA sequence: TGTGCCAGCAGTTTACGGGCGGGAAGGTGGTACGAGCAGTACTTC.

The chain links TRBV6-6 to TRBJ2-7, with D unresolved. The CDR3 has 11 amino acids. V gave up 4 bases and J gave up 5 bases, with 6 bases separating them. Germline CDR1 MNHNY, CDR2 SVGAGI (reference sequence). CDR3 coding DNA: TGTGCCAGCAGTTTTCTCGACGAGCAGTACTTC. It codes for CASSFLDEQYF.

This chain links TRBV18 with TRBJ1-6, with D unresolved. The CDR3 runs to 12 residues. The germline CDR1 and CDR2 sequences are KGHSH and LQKENI. The V gene lost 6 bases and the J gene lost 10 bases, with 10 bases spanning the gap. CDR3: CASSWGESPLHF. The CDR3 coding sequence is TGTGCCAGCTCGTGGGGAGAGTCACCCCTCCACTTT.

This chain joins TRBV18 and TRBJ2-7; 7 positions agree with TRBD1. Unmatched junction bases numbered 10, after V lost 6 bases and J lost 5 bases. CDR3 length equals 14 residues. Looked up from germline, CDR1 is KGHSH and CDR2 is LQKENI. CDR3 coding DNA: TGTGCCAGCTCCACCACGAGGGGGCGGGACGAGCAGTACTTC. The encoded protein is CASSTTRGRDEQYF.

This clone was counted once. The gene calls are TRBV5-5 and TRBJ2-1; 8 bases are a match to TRBD2. Germline V CDR1 and CDR2: SGHKS, YYEKEE (reference sequence). Losses at the gene ends were 4 bases for V and 4 bases for J; bases not matched to a gene: 7. This CDR3 contains 15 residues. The CDR3 spells CASSLTGGIYNEQFF. The CDR3 nucleotides are TGTGCCAGCAGCCTGACGGGGGGGATTTACAATGAGCAGTTCTTC.

This chain joins TRBV19 and TRBJ2-1, with TRBD2 matching 7 bases. Germline lookup yields CDR1 LNHDA and CDR2 SQIVND (reference sequence). This CDR3 is built from 14 residues. V dropped 5 bases and J dropped 3; count of bases not matched to a gene: 4. The CDR3 loop reads CASSRREFYNEQFF. The CDR3 nucleotides are TGTGCCAGTAGTCGGCGGGAGTTCTACAATGAGCAGTTCTTC.

This chain joins TRBV21-1 and TRBJ2-6; the table's D call, TRBD1, was not checked against the DNA. TRBV21-1 is a listed pseudogene. The CDR3 runs 15 residues. The CDR3 coding sequence is TGTGCCAGCAGCAGACAGGCCTCCGGGGCCAACGTCCTGACTTTC. The encoded protein is CASSRQASGANVLTF.

The V call is TRBV7-9, the J call TRBJ2-2; D is undetermined. Germline V gene sequence: CDR1 SEHNR, CDR2 FQNEAQ (reference sequence). The CDR3 spans 13 residues. Deletions cut 7 bases from V and 1 base from J, with 7 bases between. The CDR3 coding sequence is TGTGCCAGCACGCCGGTGAACACCGGGGAGCTGTTTTTT. It yields the protein CASTPVNTGELFF.

The J gene is TRBJ2-7, the V gene TRBV9; D perhaps matches TRBD1 (6 bases). V shed 2 bases and J shed 1 base, with 10 bases lying between them. From germline, CDR1 is SGDLS and CDR2 YYNGEE. The CDR3 is made up of 14 amino acids. CDR3 coding DNA: TGTGCCAGCAGCGTGGCCGACAGGTCCTACGAGCAGTACTTC. This encodes CASSVADRSYEQYF.

This clone has more than one count but fewer than ten. The V call is TRBV7-2, the J call TRBJ1-1; no reliable D call. V shed 2 bases and J shed 10 bases, with 8 bases lying between them. Germline CDR1 is SGHTA and CDR2 is FQGNSA. The CDR3 is made up of 11 amino acids. This CDR3 reads CASSLNGGAFF. The CDR3 DNA reads TGTGCCAGCAGCTTAAACGGAGGAGCTTTCTTT.

The chain is built from TRBV7-9 and TRBJ2-1; 14 nucleotides line up with TRBD2. Trimming took 5 bases from V and 5 from J; bases not matched to a gene: 5. This CDR3 region has 16 residues. CDR1 SEHNR and CDR2 FQNEAQ come from the germline V gene (reference sequence). The CDR3 region has the DNA TGTGCCAGCAGCCCGGGGACTAGCGGGAGCCACAATGAGCAGTTCTTC. Translation gives CASSPGTSGSHNEQFF.

The V gene is TRBV27, the J gene TRBJ2-7, with TRBD2 matching 7 bases. CDR1 MNHEY and CDR2 SMNVEV come from the germline V gene (reference sequence). Losses at the gene ends were 5 bases for V and 3 bases for J; bases not matched to a gene: 13. This CDR3 contains 16 residues. The CDR3 DNA reads as TGTGCCAGCAGTCTCCTAGGAGCGGGGTCGATCTACGAGCAGTACTTC. Protein sequence: CASSLLGAGSIYEQYF.

This clone was found a few times. The chain combines TRBV5-6 with TRBJ2-1; no definite D call. The germline V gene encodes CDR1 SGHDT and CDR2 YYEEEE. V dropped 5 bases and J dropped 8 bases, with 20 bases sitting between them. The CDR3 has 15 amino acids. The CDR3, as DNA: TGTGCCAGCAGTTTTAGTAGTAGATGGTTGGATGAGCAGTTCTTC. It codes for CASSFSSRWLDEQFF.

The CDR3 DNA is TGTGCCAGCACCGGGACAGGCCACTACCAAGAGACCCAGTACTTC. Translating gives CASTGTGHYQETQYF. V gene TRBV7-2 combines with J gene TRBJ2-5; 8 bases match TRBD1. Germline values: CDR1 SGHTA, CDR2 FQGNSA. V dropped 7 bases and J dropped 0; count of bases not matched to a gene: 7. The CDR3 contains 15 residues.

The CDR3 sequence is CASSGDVGSAGYTF. The CDR3 region has the DNA TGTGCCAGCAGCGGAGACGTAGGGAGCGCTGGCTACACCTTC. The chain recombines TRBV7-9 with TRBJ1-2; the D is unclear. Germline V gives CDR1 SEHNR, CDR2 FQNEAQ (reference sequence). Trimming left V 5 bases short and J 7 bases short, with 17 bases between. The CDR3 consists of 14 residues.

The gene calls are TRBV4-2 and TRBJ2-7, with TRBD2 matching 12 bases. The germline V gene encodes CDR1 LGHNA and CDR2 YNFKEQ. After removal of 4 bases from V and 0 bases from J, the junction contained 4 bases not matched to a gene. CDR3 length: 16 residues. In DNA form, the CDR3 reads TGTGCCAGCAGCCCGAGACTAGCGGGGGACTCCTACGAGCAGTACTTC. The encoded protein is CASSPRLAGDSYEQYF.

This clone showed up just a few times. Other DNA sequences in this specimen translate into the identical CDR3. This chain links TRBV4-3 with TRBJ1-3, with unresolved D. From germline, CDR1 is LGHNA and CDR2 YSLEER. CDR3 length equals 15 residues. V was clipped by 0 bases and J by 0 bases, with 6 bases between them. This CDR3 is CASSQDLSSGNTIYF. Written as DNA, the CDR3 is TGCGCCAGCAGCCAAGATTTGAGCTCTGGAAACACCATATATTTT.

This chain joins TRBV6-1 and TRBJ2-2; D is perhaps TRBD1 (5 bases). The CDR3 length is 14 residues. V lost 6 bases and J 4 bases, leaving 12 bases between the germline ends. Germline V gene sequence: CDR1 MNHNS, CDR2 SASEGT. The CDR3: CASRFNRGTGELFF. Here the CDR3 DNA reads TGTGCCAGCAGATTCAATAGGGGCACCGGGGAGCTGTTTTTT.

The chain carries TRBV28 and TRBJ1-2; D unresolved. The CDR3 totals 14 residues. The V gene's germline CDR1 is MDHEN and CDR2 SYDVKM. V dropped 5 bases and J dropped 2 bases, with 12 bases sitting between them. CDR3 coding DNA: TGTGCCAGCAGTCGTCCGGGATTGAACTATGGCTACACCTTC. It encodes CASSRPGLNYGYTF.

Regarding this clone: One end of the junction does not line up with germline, which may come from a read error. This chain uses TRBV7-7 with TRBJ2-5, with TRBD2 as a possible D gene (5 bases). Germline V CDR1 and CDR2: SSHAT, FNYEAQ (reference sequence). The CDR3 sequence is 13 residues long. CDR3 nucleotide sequence: TGTGCTAGCAGCGCCGGGAATCGGGAGACCCAGTACTTC. Protein sequence: CASSAGNRETQYF.

The chain is built from TRBV5-1 and TRBJ2-3; 10 nucleotides align to TRBD2. V was clipped by 5 bases and J by 0 bases; unmatched bases: 6. Looked up from germline, CDR1 is SGHRS and CDR2 is YFSETQ. The CDR3 totals 16 residues. CDR3 sequence (DNA): TGCGCCAGCAGTCTAGGACTAGCGGAGAGCACAGATACGCAGTATTTT. As protein: CASSLGLAESTDTQYF.